This T cell receptor beta chain appears in the sequencing data of a study of T-cell memory formation after mild COVID-19. Study results and limitations: Mainly in CM and EM were contracting CD4+ clones; CD8+ were in EMRA. Clones shrinking between day 15 and 85 showed a balanced CD4/CD8 split, and those that grew later tilted toward CD4+.

This CDR3 region has 15 residues. Germline-derived CDR1 and CDR2 are SGHVS and FNYEAQ. V was pared by 2 bases and J by 1 base, with 11 bases between. This clonotype was seen more than once but under ten times. The antigen remains undetermined. TCRdb re-analysed the 5' RACE reads in MiXCR, keeping a single row per CDR3 protein. The table has roughly 580,000 distinct CDR3 sequences, around 17% seen once. Sequences were obtained from PBMCs or a T cell subset sorted from them (not recorded which). The chain uses TRBV7-6 and TRBJ1-1, with no clear D. The TCR sequence derives from an adult woman who had mild COVID-19 (a few samples of this study predate the infection). Cell type and time point are not known. This CDR3 reads CASSLMDHGNTEAFF. The DNA for the CDR3 is TGTGCCAGCAGCTTAATGGATCACGGGAACACTGAAGCTTTCTTT.